Shown below are 17 T cell receptor beta chains from a single sample sequenced in a study of blood T cell repertoires in COVID-19. Clones were sequenced by immunoSEQ multiplex PCR, and TCRdb holds only the in-frame ones, with some missing. The sample includes some 200,000 clones, over 75% seen only once; the top ten take just under 2.5%. Sample: peripheral blood. These receptors were collected from a man aged 35 to 55 with active or convalescent COVID-19.

The chain carries TRBV6-5 and TRBJ1-5; no clear D gene. V gave up 9 bases and J gave up 2 bases, with 8 bases separating them. Germline CDR1 and CDR2: MNHEY and SVGAGI. CDR3 length: 12 residues. DNA of the CDR3: TGTGCCAGTTCTTTTGGCAATCAGCCCCAGCATTTT. Its protein product is CASSFGNQPQHF.

This rearrangement joins TRBV5-4 to TRBJ2-1, with 10 nucleotides matching TRBD2. The germline CDR1 and CDR2 sequences are SGHNT and YYREEE (reference sequence). The CDR3 length is 15 residues. V was clipped by 1 base and J by 3 bases; unmatched bases: 1. CDR3 in amino acids: CASSLTSGDYNEQFF. The CDR3 bases are TGTGCCAGCAGCTTGACTAGCGGGGACTACAATGAGCAGTTCTTC.

The CDR3 protein is CASRYRQGDNTEAFF. The CDR3, as DNA: TGTGCCAGCAGGTACAGACAGGGGGACAACACTGAAGCTTTCTTT. The V gene is TRBV2, the J gene TRBJ1-1; TRBD1 agrees at 9 bases. Trimming at V came to 6 bases and at J to 2 bases, leaving 7 bases not matched to a gene. The CDR3 is 15 residues long. Per the germline V gene, CDR1 is SNHLY and CDR2 is FYNNEI.

This rearrangement joins TRBV7-9 to TRBJ2-5; TRBD2 is a possible D gene (6 bases). Germline assignment: CDR1 SEHNR and CDR2 FQNEAQ (reference sequence). The V gene lost 3 bases and the J gene lost 2 bases, with 13 bases spanning the gap. The CDR3 consists of 15 residues. The chain's CDR3 is CASSFGTPSQETQYF. The CDR3 region has the DNA TGTGCCAGCAGCTTCGGGACTCCTTCTCAAGAGACCCAGTACTTC. The full variable domain, rest sourced from reference TRBV7-9 and TRBJ2-5, is DTGVSQNPRHKITKRGQNVTFRCDPISEHNRLYWYRQTLGQGPEFLTYFQNEAQLEKSRLLSDRFSAERPKGSFSTLEIQRTEQGDSAMYLCASSFGTPSQETQYFGPGTRLLVL.

The chain employs TRBV12-3 or TRBV12-4 and TRBJ1-3; D gene unclear. V was shortened by 0 bases and J by 4 bases, with 4 bases between the two germline ends. The CDR3 extends over 13 amino acids. The CDR3 coding sequence is TGTGCCAGCAGTTTAGCGCGGGGAAACACCATATATTTT. Translating it yields CASSLARGNTIYF.

This clone has a handful of counts. This chain uses TRBV2 with TRBJ1-1, with 7 bases identical to TRBD1. This CDR3 comprises 14 residues. Germline V gene sequence: CDR1 SNHLY, CDR2 FYNNEI. Trimming cost V 4 bases and J 4 bases; bases outside gene matches: 6. Written as DNA, the CDR3 is TGTGCCAGCAGTGGACAGGGTTCGGGCACTGAAGCTTTCTTT. It translates to CASSGQGSGTEAFF.

The V gene is TRBV12-3 or TRBV12-4, the J gene TRBJ1-2; maybe TRBD1 (6 bases). The CDR3 length is 12 residues. V was clipped by 5 bases and J by 8 bases, with 12 bases between them. This CDR3 reads CASSDTGNGYTF. The DNA of the CDR3 is TGTGCCAGCAGTGACACAGGGAACGGCTACACCTTC.

This clone was found a few times. V usage is TRBV27 and J usage is TRBJ2-3; 8 positions match TRBD2. CDR1 and CDR2 (germline): MNHEY, SMNVEV (reference sequence). J lost 4 bases, V lost 6 bases, and 6 bases had no gene match. CDR3 length equals 14 residues. CDR3 amino acids: CASRDAGGPDTQYF. DNA for the CDR3: TGTGCCAGCAGGGACGCGGGGGGCCCAGATACGCAGTATTTT.

V is TRBV7-3 and J is TRBJ1-1; 7 nucleotides line up with TRBD1. Germline values: CDR1 SGHTA, CDR2 FQGTGA. This CDR3 has 17 residues. The V and J ends lost 5 bases and 3 bases, in that order; junction bases with no gene match: 15. The CDR3, as DNA: TGTGCCAGCAGCCCCTCCCCGACAGGGTTGACGGACACTGAAGCTTTCTTT. It codes for CASSPSPTGLTDTEAFF.

The chain employs TRBV4-1 and TRBJ1-4, with unresolved D. CDR3 length equals 15 residues. Trimming removed 2 bases from V and 6 bases from J, with 13 bases in between. In germline, CDR1 is MGHRA, CDR2 YSYEKL. CDR3 protein: CASSQRQADDEKLFF. The DNA for the CDR3 is TGCGCCAGCAGCCAACGGCAGGCAGACGATGAAAAACTGTTTTTT.

The chain joins TRBV5-5 to TRBJ2-2; 9 bases match TRBD2. This CDR3 has 15 residues. Germline assignment: CDR1 SGHKS and CDR2 YYEKEE (reference sequence). With V trimmed by 5 bases and J by 3 bases, 5 bases remained unmatched. This CDR3 reads CASSSSGADTGELFF. In DNA form, the CDR3 reads TGTGCCAGCAGTTCTAGCGGGGCCGACACCGGGGAGCTGTTTTTT.

The V gene is TRBV10-1, the J gene TRBJ2-1, with D possibly being TRBD1 (5 bases). The ends were cut back, 5 bases at V and 7 bases at J, with 12 bases in the middle. The CDR3 is 13 amino acids. Germline CDR1 is WNHNN and CDR2 is SYGVQD (reference sequence). CDR3 region: CASSKQVGNEQFF. The DNA for the CDR3 is TGCGCCAGCAGTAAACAGGTCGGGAATGAGCAGTTCTTC.

A remark on this clone: Other DNA sequences of this sample code for an identical CDR3. The chain combines TRBV2 with TRBJ1-3; 7 bases line up with TRBD1. V shed 2 bases, J shed 1 base, and the junction held 2 bases outside the gene matches. The CDR3 runs 15 residues. CDR1 is SNHLY and CDR2 is FYNNEI in the germline V gene. The CDR3 DNA follows: TGTGCCAGCAGTGAAAGACAGGGTTCTGGAAACACCATATATTTT. As protein: CASSERQGSGNTIYF.

The chain links TRBV30 to TRBJ1-5; possibly TRBD1 for D (6 bases). Deletions cut 2 bases from V and 3 bases from J, with 14 bases between. The CDR3 consists of 15 residues. Per germline, CDR1 GTSNPN and CDR2 SVGIG (reference sequence). CDR3 DNA: TGTGCCTGGAGTTGGGGACAACTTACCAATCAGCCCCAGCATTTT. This codes for CAWSWGQLTNQPQHF. The full variable domain, completed using reference TRBV30 and TRBJ1-5, is SQTIHQWPATLVQPVGSPLSLECTVEGTSNPNLYWYRQAAGRGLQLLFYSVGIGQISSEVPQNLSASRPQDRQFILSSKKLLLSDSGFYLCAWSWGQLTNQPQHFGDGTRLSIL.

The chain links TRBV30 to TRBJ1-4; D perhaps matches TRBD1 (5 bases). CDR1 and CDR2 (germline): GTSNPN, SVGIG (reference sequence). The germline V and J ends were trimmed by 3 bases and 9 bases, with 23 bases remaining between them. The CDR3 extends over 16 amino acids. CDR3 residues: CAWRPPTDHIMKKLFF. CDR3 sequence (DNA): TGTGCCTGGAGGCCCCCGACAGACCACATAATGAAAAAACTGTTTTTT.

This clone was seen a handful of times. The J gene is TRBJ2-1, the V gene TRBV6-4; D is uncertain. The germline CDR1 and CDR2 sequences are MRHNA and SNTAGT. With 4 bases removed from V and 0 bases from J, the gap between germline ends came to 10 bases. The CDR3 runs to 15 residues. The CDR3 reads CASSVTPRSYNEQFF. The CDR3 DNA follows: TGTGCCAGCAGTGTAACACCTCGCTCCTACAATGAGCAGTTCTTC.

The chain combines TRBV27 with TRBJ1-6; 7 bases match TRBD1. With 0 bases clipped from V and 10 bases from J, the junction kept 6 bases outside the gene matches. Germline CDR1 reads MNHEY; CDR2 reads SMNVEV (reference sequence). CDR3 length equals 15 residues. The CDR3 sequence: CASSLSQGVRSPLHF. In nucleotides, the CDR3 is TGTGCCAGCAGTTTATCGCAGGGGGTAAGGTCACCCCTCCACTTT.